Listed here are 25 T cell receptor beta chains from one sample, sequenced in a study of somatic mutations in cytotoxic T cells in rheumatoid arthritis (TCRdb year 2017). Library construction relied on the immunoSEQ multiplex PCR assay. The source is immuneACCESS, and TCRdb retained only in-frame sequences with V and J called. Part of the clones is not carried over; for the studies checked, unresolved V genes explain less than half of this, and the remainder is unexplained. The sample table records 19,000 or so clones; about 86% of these occur just once. The ten largest clonotypes hold 15% of the sample. The material sequenced was CD8+ T cells sorted from blood. These receptors all stem from a man aged 35 to 55 in good health.

The V and J genes are TRBV10-2 and TRBJ1-1, with no clear D. The CDR3 extends over 16 amino acids. With 0 bases removed from V and 4 bases from J, the gap between germline ends came to 15 bases. CDR1 and CDR2 (germline): WSHSY, SAAADI. The CDR3 loop reads CASSESIAPGGTEAFF. In nucleotides, the CDR3 is TGCGCCAGCAGTGAGTCGATAGCCCCGGGTGGCACTGAAGCTTTCTTT.

The gene calls are TRBV28 and TRBJ1-2, with a weak D call TRBD1 (5 bases). The V gene lost 7 bases and the J gene lost 7 bases, with 19 bases spanning the gap. Per the germline V gene, CDR1 is MDHEN and CDR2 is SYDVKM. This CDR3 comprises 14 residues. The CDR3 reads CASTPGRGFFGYTF. The CDR3 DNA sequence: TGTGCCAGCACCCCCGGACGGGGCTTCTTTGGCTACACCTTC.

CDR3 sequence reads: CASSLRTYEQYF. CDR3 DNA sequence: TGTGCCAGCAGCTTAAGGACCTACGAGCAGTACTTC. The V gene is TRBV7-8, the J gene TRBJ2-7, with unresolved D. The V gene lost 2 bases and the J gene lost 2 bases, with 4 bases spanning the gap. The CDR3 is 12 amino acids. Germline V lookup: CDR1 SGHVS, CDR2 FQNEAQ.

V gene TRBV6-1 combines with J gene TRBJ1-5; TRBD1 is a possible D gene (5 bases). CDR1 MNHNS and CDR2 SASEGT come from the germline V gene. This CDR3 is built from 15 residues. Trimming cost V 3 bases and J 7 bases, with 16 bases left between them. The DNA of the CDR3 is TGTGCCAGCAGTGATACGGCAGGGTTTTTGCAGCCCCAGCATTTT. Its translation: CASSDTAGFLQPQHF.

This chain connects TRBV28 to TRBJ2-5, with 8 bases aligning to TRBD2. V trimming: 3 bases; J trimming: 5 bases; junction bases outside the gene matches: 2. The CDR3 runs 13 residues. Germline lookup yields CDR1 MDHEN and CDR2 SYDVKM. Written as DNA, the CDR3 is TGTGCCAGCAGTTTGGGCGGGGGGGAGACCCAGTACTTC. Protein product: CASSLGGGETQYF.

The CDR3 protein is CASSDSAGSYNEQFF. In DNA form, the CDR3 reads TGTGCCAGCAGTGACTCAGCGGGCTCCTACAATGAGCAGTTCTTC. The chain employs TRBV6-4 and TRBJ2-1, with D perhaps matching TRBD2 (6 bases). V lost 0 bases, J lost 0 bases, and 6 bases lay in between. This CDR3 contains 15 residues. The germline CDR1 and CDR2 sequences are MRHNA and SNTAGT.

The CDR3 region has the DNA TGTGCCAGCAGTTTGGTGCGGGAGGTCTCCTACGAGCAGTACTTC. Translating gives CASSLVREVSYEQYF. This chain joins TRBV27 and TRBJ2-7; 8 bases fit TRBD2. The CDR3 runs 15 residues. The V gene's germline CDR1 is MNHEY and CDR2 SMNVEV (reference sequence). Germline trimming cut 3 bases from V and 0 bases from J; bases unmatched to any gene: 4.

The rearrangement links TRBV7-3 to TRBJ2-3; TRBD2 aligns across 16 bases. The V and J ends lost 3 bases and 5 bases, in that order; junction bases with no gene match: 8. The CDR3 consists of 18 residues. Germline V CDR1 and CDR2: SGHTA, FQGTGA. The chain's CDR3 is CASSFLGLAGGGIDTQYF. The CDR3 DNA sequence: TGTGCCAGCAGCTTCTTGGGACTAGCGGGAGGGGGAATAGATACGCAGTATTTT. Full variable domain (outside the CDR3, taken from reference TRBV7-3 and TRBJ2-3): GAGVSQTPSNKVTEKGKYVELRCDPISGHTALYWYRQSLGQGPEFLIYFQGTGAADDSGLPNDRFFAVRPEGSVSTLKIQRTERGDSAVYLCASSFLGLAGGGIDTQYFGPGTRLTVL.

This chain joins TRBV15 and TRBJ2-1; no clear D gene. Germline V gives CDR1 LNHNV, CDR2 YYDKDF (reference sequence). The CDR3 is made up of 16 amino acids. The V end was cut by 0 bases, the J end by 0 bases, with 9 bases between. CDR3 protein: CATSREAPGSYNEQFF. The DNA of the CDR3 is TGTGCCACCAGCAGAGAGGCGCCCGGCTCCTACAATGAGCAGTTCTTC.

This clone was seen more than once but under ten times. V is TRBV27 and J is TRBJ1-1; D unresolved. CDR1 and CDR2 from the germline V gene are MNHEY and SMNVEV (reference sequence). V dropped 5 bases and J dropped 5 bases, with 12 bases sitting between them. The CDR3 has 13 residues. For the CDR3, the DNA is TGTGCCAGCAGTAGTCCGTCCGGGACTGAAGCTTTCTTT. Translated, it gives CASSSPSGTEAFF.

The rearrangement links TRBV13 to TRBJ2-5; TRBD1 matches at 7 bases. The trim removed 4 bases at V and 1 base at J, leaving 3 bases unmatched. There are 14 residues in the CDR3. CDR1 is PRHDT and CDR2 is FYEKMQ in the germline V gene (reference sequence). CDR3 nucleotides: TGTGCCAGCAGCTGGACAGGTTCCCAAGAGACCCAGTACTTC. As protein: CASSWTGSQETQYF.

The rearrangement uses TRBV7-3 and TRBJ2-3, with TRBD2 identical over 8 bases. Germline CDR1 is SGHTA and CDR2 is FQGTGA. CDR3 size: 16 residues. Unmatched junction bases numbered 8, after V lost 2 bases and J lost 4 bases. The DNA for the CDR3 is TGTGCCAGCAGCTTAGGCCTACTAGCGGAAGCAGATACGCAGTATTTT. This codes for CASSLGLLAEADTQYF.

This clone was seen a single time. V gene TRBV5-4 combines with J gene TRBJ2-7; 10 bases fit TRBD2. The CDR3 length is 15 residues. Germline V gene sequence: CDR1 SGHNT, CDR2 YYREEE (reference sequence). The V gene end was trimmed by 3 bases and the J gene end by 4 bases; junction bases not matched to a gene: 7. The CDR3 nucleotides read TGTGCCAGCAGCTCAGGAACTAGCGGGACGTACGAGCAGTACTTC. Its protein is CASSSGTSGTYEQYF.

This clone was counted only a few times. The chain couples TRBV19 to TRBJ2-3; no clear D. V lost 10 bases and J 0 bases, leaving 20 bases between the germline ends. In germline, CDR1 is LNHDA, CDR2 SQIVND (reference sequence). The CDR3 consists of 16 residues. The CDR3 protein is CANVFWSARSTDTQYF. The CDR3 DNA is TGTGCCAACGTATTCTGGTCGGCTAGAAGCACAGATACGCAGTATTTT.

The chain couples TRBV11-2 to TRBJ2-7; a weak D match, TRBD1 (5 bases). Germline loops: CDR1 SGHAT, CDR2 FQNNGV. V was trimmed by 5 bases and J by 2 bases, leaving 7 bases between them. There are 12 residues in the CDR3. Here the CDR3 DNA reads TGTGCCAGCAGCCCAGGGACCTACGAGCAGTACTTC. It translates to CASSPGTYEQYF.

This chain joins TRBV13 and TRBJ2-2; 8 bases line up with TRBD2. The CDR3 runs 16 residues. Germline CDR1 is PRHDT and CDR2 is FYEKMQ (reference sequence). With V trimmed by 0 bases and J by 4 bases, 4 bases remained unmatched. CDR3 region: CASSLGGRAVTGELFF. The CDR3 DNA sequence: TGTGCCAGCAGCTTAGGCGGGAGGGCGGTCACCGGGGAGCTGTTTTTT.

The chain links TRBV27 to TRBJ2-7; D is possibly TRBD1 or TRBD2 (5 bases each). Germline loops: CDR1 MNHEY, CDR2 SMNVEV (reference sequence). The CDR3 consists of 14 residues. The ends were cut back, 5 bases at V and 2 bases at J, with 13 bases in the middle. CDR3 protein: CASSRGRSTYEQYF. The CDR3 DNA is TGTGCCAGCAGTCGGGGCAGGTCCACCTACGAGCAGTACTTC.

The chain couples TRBV5-4 to TRBJ1-1; D is perhaps TRBD1 (6 bases). The CDR3 has 15 amino acids. The germline V gene encodes CDR1 SGHNT and CDR2 YYREEE (reference sequence). V lost 0 bases to trimming and J lost 5 bases, with 14 bases between them. Here the CDR3 DNA reads TGTGCCAGCAGCTTGGGAGGGGGGAGAGTGACTGAAGCTTTCTTT. As protein: CASSLGGGRVTEAFF.

The chain has TRBV19 and TRBJ2-7; a weak D match, TRBD2 (5 bases). CDR1 LNHDA and CDR2 SQIVND come from the germline V gene (reference sequence). V dropped 4 bases and J dropped 0 bases, with 10 bases sitting between them. This CDR3 contains 14 residues. The CDR3 DNA is TGTGCCAGTAGTAAGAGCGGACCCTCCTACGAGCAGTACTTC. This gives the protein CASSKSGPSYEQYF.

This chain connects TRBV5-1 to TRBJ2-3; D assignment may be TRBD1 or TRBD2 (6 bases each). Trimming left V 4 bases short and J 5 bases short, with 20 bases between. This CDR3 comprises 16 residues. The germline gives CDR1 SGHRS, CDR2 YFSETQ. CDR3 in DNA: TGCGCCAGCAGCCCGGAGGGGGGAGGTTACGGAGATACGCAGTATTTT. It is translated as CASSPEGGGYGDTQYF.

The chain employs TRBV9 and TRBJ2-7, with 14 positions matching TRBD2. This CDR3 contains 18 residues. CDR1 and CDR2 (germline): SGDLS, YYNGEE. Germline trimming cut 3 bases from V and 5 bases from J; bases unmatched to any gene: 13. CDR3 region: CASSGQGGLAGDFNEQYF. The CDR3 region has the DNA TGTGCCAGCAGCGGACAGGGGGGACTAGCGGGAGATTTTAACGAGCAGTACTTC.

The gene calls are TRBV27 and TRBJ1-1; D is ambiguous. The CDR3 has 12 amino acids. V was clipped by 3 bases and J by 7 bases, with 9 bases between them. CDR1 and CDR2 from the germline V gene are MNHEY and SMNVEV (reference sequence). The CDR3 reads CASSFAGNEAFF. The CDR3 DNA follows: TGTGCCAGCAGTTTCGCGGGCAATGAAGCTTTCTTT.

This rearrangement joins TRBV13 to TRBJ2-1; 8 nucleotides line up with TRBD2. The CDR3 extends over 17 amino acids. Germline trimming cut 5 bases from V and 5 bases from J; bases unmatched to any gene: 14. Germline CDR1 and CDR2: PRHDT and FYEKMQ (reference sequence). The CDR3 DNA reads as TGTGCCAGCAGCCCCATAGCCGCTGGGACTAGGGACAATGAGCAGTTCTTC. It codes for CASSPIAAGTRDNEQFF.

V is TRBV11-2 and J is TRBJ2-3; 9 bases agree with TRBD2. CDR3 length: 14 residues. Germline CDR1 reads SGHAT; CDR2 reads FQNNGV. After removal of 4 bases from V and 4 bases from J, the junction contained 3 bases not matched to a gene. CDR3 region: CASSSAGGSDTQYF. CDR3 nucleotides: TGTGCCAGCAGCTCAGCGGGAGGTTCAGATACGCAGTATTTT.

Here the CDR3 DNA reads TGTGCCAGCGCAGGACAGGACTATGGCTACACCTTC. Its protein product is CASAGQDYGYTF. The genes are TRBV2 and TRBJ1-2, with 7 bases lining up with TRBD1. The CDR3 covers 12 residues. The V gene end was trimmed by 8 bases and the J gene end by 3 bases; junction bases not matched to a gene: 3. CDR1 SNHLY and CDR2 FYNNEI come from the germline V gene.